Listed below are T cell receptor beta chains from one sample, sequenced in a study of blood T cell repertoires in COVID-19. The assay was immunoSEQ multiplex PCR, and TCRdb's table has in-frame clones only and misses some. This sample has 88,000 or so clones, with approximately 82% found just once. Sequencing input: peripheral blood. All receptors derive from a human donor in a cohort sampled during active COVID-19. CDR3s leave out the opening cysteine and the closing phenylalanine or tryptophan.

v_call: TRBV2; j_call: TRBJ2-2; cdr3_aa: ASSVQVNTGELF
v_call: TRBV28; j_call: TRBJ1-5; cdr3_aa: ASSDSIRPQH
v_call: TRBV11-2; j_call: TRBJ2-1; cdr3_aa: ASSLDRRSGLAFNEQF
v_call: TRBV2; j_call: TRBJ1-2; cdr3_aa: ASSEYGNGGYT
v_call: TRBV5-1; j_call: TRBJ2-5; cdr3_aa: ASSLGLAGGETQY
v_call: TRBV5-1; j_call: TRBJ2-3; cdr3_aa: ASSLGVGTSGTDTQY
v_call: TRBV5-8; j_call: TRBJ2-2; cdr3_aa: ASRRGTGAGELF
v_call: TRBV28; j_call: TRBJ1-2; cdr3_aa: ASSPAGGAGYGYT
v_call: TRBV5-6; j_call: TRBJ2-4; cdr3_aa: ASSRGLAGVSQNIQY
v_call: TRBV5-1; j_call: TRBJ1-2; cdr3_aa: ASSSGTGTNYGYT
v_call: TRBV28; j_call: TRBJ1-5; cdr3_aa: ATVSQGKPQH
v_call: TRBV7-2; j_call: TRBJ2-2; cdr3_aa: ASSLATRKNTGELF
v_call: TRBV4-2; j_call: TRBJ2-1; cdr3_aa: ASSRNNLAGEQF
v_call: TRBV19; j_call: TRBJ1-5; cdr3_aa: ASSITVISNQPQH
v_call: TRBV6-5; j_call: TRBJ2-1; cdr3_aa: ASSYPSNGLNNEQF
v_call: TRBV19; j_call: TRBJ1-5; cdr3_aa: ASSPYRTGSNQPQH
v_call: TRBV6-6; j_call: TRBJ2-5; cdr3_aa: ASSLGLAQETQY
v_call: TRBV6-5; j_call: TRBJ2-7; cdr3_aa: ASSYSRAYEQY
v_call: TRBV9; j_call: TRBJ2-7; cdr3_aa: ASSVVGSGAYEQY
v_call: TRBV6-1; j_call: TRBJ1-2; cdr3_aa: ASSEDRGRYGYT
v_call: TRBV19; j_call: TRBJ2-1; cdr3_aa: ASSIAGSYNEQF
v_call: TRBV7-8; j_call: TRBJ1-5; cdr3_aa: ASSFGVNQPQH
v_call: TRBV7-3; j_call: TRBJ1-3; cdr3_aa: ASSQRPPGTGNTIY
v_call: TRBV28; j_call: TRBJ1-1; cdr3_aa: ASSTGGIRVAF
v_call: TRBV10-1; j_call: TRBJ2-1; cdr3_aa: ASSVGHYNEQF
v_call: TRBV10-3; j_call: TRBJ1-2; cdr3_aa: AISDGTRSNYGYT
v_call: TRBV7-8; j_call: TRBJ2-1; cdr3_aa: ASSFGARGSYNEQF
v_call: TRBV6-4; j_call: TRBJ1-2; cdr3_aa: ASSHRQGGDYGYT
v_call: TRBV5-1; j_call: TRBJ2-5; cdr3_aa: ASSSMTSGSVETQY
v_call: TRBV12-3/TRBV12-4; j_call: TRBJ2-5; cdr3_aa: ASSLLATETQY
v_call: TRBV9; j_call: TRBJ1-4; cdr3_aa: ASSVQPGQTNEKLF
v_call: TRBV7-2; j_call: TRBJ2-7; cdr3_aa: ASTLTGGEQY
v_call: TRBV24-1; j_call: TRBJ1-5; cdr3_aa: ATSDLRGYQH
v_call: TRBV5-6; j_call: TRBJ2-7; cdr3_aa: ASSVDGTGFYEQY
v_call: TRBV24-1; j_call: TRBJ2-1; cdr3_aa: ATGTANEQF
v_call: TRBV4-2; j_call: TRBJ1-6; cdr3_aa: ASSLISAGGNNSPLH